A single sample is the source of the 30 T cell receptor beta chains below, sequenced in a study of cytomegalovirus exposure and HLA in healthy donors (dated by TCRdb to between 2016 and 2019). The protocol used for the library was the immunoSEQ multiplex PCR assay. The multiplex PCR relied on a mix of 60 forward primers for TCR Vbeta segments and 13 reverse primers for TCR Jbeta segments. Entries here come from immuneACCESS through TCRdb and include only in-frame sequences with V and J called. Some clones fail to appear in such tables; in the studies checked, an unresolved V gene covers under half of the shortfall, and the cause of the remainder is unknown. Within this sample are over 150,000 clones, with around 68% of them counted one time only. Of the sample, 2.1% falls within the top ten clones. Sequenced input: PBMCs. The receptors here all came from a young man in good health and CMV-seronegative.

The CDR3 region has the DNA TGTGCCAGCAGCTGGGAGGACAGGGGGAACACTGAAGCTTTCTTT. Its translation: CASSWEDRGNTEAFF. The gene calls are TRBV11-2 and TRBJ1-1; 9 positions match TRBD1. Per germline, CDR1 SGHAT and CDR2 FQNNGV. The junction had 4 bases not matched to a gene; V was cut back by 4 bases and J by 1 base. The CDR3 loop spans 15 amino acids.

The CDR3 sequence is CASSSPSERGSTGANVLTF. CDR3 sequence (DNA): TGCGCCAGCAGCTCACCCAGTGAAAGGGGCAGTACTGGGGCCAACGTCCTGACTTTC. The chain combines TRBV5-1 with TRBJ2-6, with D maybe TRBD1 (5 bases). From germline, CDR1 is SGHRS and CDR2 YFSETQ. This CDR3 comprises 19 residues. The V end was cut by 3 bases, the J end by 2 bases, with 21 bases between.

The rearrangement joins TRBV19 to TRBJ1-1, with 7 nucleotides matching TRBD1. The germline V gene encodes CDR1 LNHDA and CDR2 SQIVND (reference sequence). The CDR3 totals 13 residues. The V segment lost 7 bases and the J segment 3 bases; nucleotides outside the gene matches: 5. The CDR3 coding sequence is TGTGCCAGTAAGGGGGCGCGAGACACTGAAGCTTTCTTT. It yields the protein CASKGARDTEAFF. Complete variable domain (other parts from reference TRBV19 and TRBJ1-1): DGGITQSPKYLFRKEGQNVTLSCEQNLNHDAMYWYRQDPGQGLRLIYYSQIVNDFQKGDIAEGYSVSREKKESFPLTVTSAQKNPTAFYLCASKGARDTEAFFGQGTRLTVV.

CDR3 nucleotide sequence: TGTGCCAGCAGCTTGGGGGGCGGGAGGTTTGAGACCCAGTACTTC. Translation gives CASSLGGGRFETQYF. The J gene is TRBJ2-5, the V gene TRBV5-6, with TRBD2 matching 8 bases. This CDR3 is 15 amino acids long. Germline V lookup: CDR1 SGHDT, CDR2 YYEEEE. After removal of 0 bases from V and 5 bases from J, the junction contained 6 bases not matched to a gene.

The chain recombines TRBV6-6 with TRBJ1-5; D is undetermined. CDR1 and CDR2 from the germline V gene are MNHNY and SVGAGI (reference sequence). The length of the CDR3 is 15 residues. The germline V and J ends were trimmed by 2 bases and 2 bases, with 10 bases remaining between them. CDR3 sequence (DNA): TGTGCCAGCAGTTACGGCCACATGGGCAATCAGCCCCAGCATTTT. Its protein is CASSYGHMGNQPQHF.

Concerning this clone: One junction end disagrees with the germline gene, perhaps due to a read error. The gene calls are TRBV6-1 and TRBJ1-2; 9 bases are shared with TRBD1. The CDR3 is 13 amino acids. CDR1 is MNHNS and CDR2 is SASEGT in the germline V gene. CDR3 in DNA: TGTGCCAGTTCACGGGACAGGGACTATGGCTACCCCTTC. Encoded protein: CASSRDRDYGYPF.

This sequence joins TRBV28 and TRBJ1-1; tentatively, D is TRBD1 (5 bases). V lost 3 bases and J 0 bases, leaving 11 bases between the germline ends. In germline, CDR1 is MDHEN, CDR2 SYDVKM. The CDR3 is 15 amino acids. CDR3 sequence reads: CASSLARTLNTEAFF. CDR3 nucleotides: TGTGCCAGCAGTTTGGCTCGGACATTGAACACTGAAGCTTTCTTT.

CDR3 bases: TGTGCCAGCAGCTCCACCGGGGTTAATGAAAAACTGTTTTTT. It specifies CASSSTGVNEKLFF. The chain joins TRBV5-6 to TRBJ1-4; D is unclear. This CDR3 spans 14 amino acids. The V gene lost 3 bases and the J gene lost 4 bases, with 10 bases spanning the gap. CDR1 and CDR2 from the germline V gene are SGHDT and YYEEEE.

This clone is a singleton in its sample. The DNA of the CDR3 is TGTGCCAGCAGTTCCACCGGGACTAGCGGGTCCGGGGAGCTGTTTTTT. Translated, it gives CASSSTGTSGSGELFF. V gene TRBV6-5 combines with J gene TRBJ2-2; TRBD2 agrees at 12 bases. J was trimmed by 6 bases and V by 4 bases; bases with no gene match: 6. The CDR3 loop spans 16 amino acids. Germline CDR1 MNHEY, CDR2 SVGAGI.

This chain links TRBV6-6 with TRBJ1-1, with 7 bases fitting TRBD1. Germline lookup yields CDR1 MNHNY and CDR2 SVGAGI (reference sequence). The junction had 5 bases not matched to a gene; V was cut back by 1 base and J by 0 bases. The length of the CDR3 is 16 residues. The CDR3 nucleotides are TGTGCCAGCAGTTACTTACTGGGACAGATGAACACTGAAGCTTTCTTT. It translates to CASSYLLGQMNTEAFF.

With regard to this clone: The junction shows a germline mismatch at one end, possibly a read error. This rearrangement joins TRBV7-7 to TRBJ2-5, with a weak D call TRBD2 (5 bases). The CDR3 runs to 15 residues. The germline V gene encodes CDR1 SSHAT and CDR2 FNYEAQ (reference sequence). This CDR3 reads CASSQDKGSGETQYF. DNA for the CDR3: TGTGCTAGCAGCCAAGACAAAGGGAGTGGAGAGACCCAGTACTTC.

The table lists this clone with a few counts. CDR3 coding DNA: TGTGCCAGCAGCCAAGAACGGGGGACTAGCGGGGGGGGACGTCCGGAGACCCAGTACTTC. Translated, it gives CASSQERGTSGGGRPETQYF. This chain uses TRBV4-2 with TRBJ2-5, with 16 bases lining up with TRBD2. With 0 bases clipped from V and 5 bases from J, the junction kept 12 bases outside the gene matches. Germline V gene sequence: CDR1 LGHNA, CDR2 YNFKEQ. The CDR3 has 20 amino acids.

A few counts support this clone. This chain links TRBV27 with TRBJ1-4, with 7 bases identical to TRBD1. Unmatched junction bases numbered 2, after V lost 6 bases and J lost 7 bases. The length of the CDR3 is 12 residues. Germline values: CDR1 MNHEY, CDR2 SMNVEV (reference sequence). CDR3 protein: CASRTGSEKLFF. The CDR3 DNA is TGTGCCAGCAGGACAGGGAGTGAAAAACTGTTTTTT. Filled out from reference TRBV27 and TRBJ1-4, the complete variable domain reads EAQVTQNPRYLITVTGKKLTVTCSQNMNHEYMSWYRQDPGLGLRQIYYSMNVEVTDKGDVPEGYKVSRKEKRNFPLILESPSPNQTSLYFCASRTGSEKLFFGSGTQLSVL.

This clone was recorded only once. This chain links TRBV28 with TRBJ2-2; D gene uncertain. Germline V CDR1 and CDR2: MDHEN, SYDVKM. The CDR3 is 15 residues long. Trimming took 6 bases from V and 4 from J, leaving 15 bases between them. This CDR3 is CASRSLVDGTGELFF. The CDR3 DNA reads as TGTGCCAGCAGGTCTCTAGTCGATGGCACCGGGGAGCTGTTTTTT.

V usage is TRBV27 and J usage is TRBJ1-6; 7 positions match TRBD1. J gave up 7 bases and V 4 bases, and 7 bases lay outside the gene matches. Germline V gene sequence: CDR1 MNHEY, CDR2 SMNVEV (reference sequence). The CDR3 runs to 15 residues. The CDR3 loop reads CASSSRVQGNSPLHF. DNA for the CDR3: TGTGCCAGCAGTTCTCGTGTACAGGGGAATTCACCCCTCCACTTT.

The chain uses TRBV13 and TRBJ2-7, with TRBD1 matching over 10 bases. Germline V lookup: CDR1 PRHDT, CDR2 FYEKMQ (reference sequence). The CDR3 spans 14 residues. The ends lost 6 bases at V and 7 bases at J; junction bases unmatched: 9. The CDR3 DNA reads TGTGCCAGCAGTTCCTGGACAGGGGGTAAAGAGCAGTACTTC. This gives the protein CASSSWTGGKEQYF.

V gene TRBV25-1 combines with J gene TRBJ2-1; TRBD2 matches 12 bases. V was pared by 7 bases and J by 5 bases, with 6 bases of the junction left unmatched. This CDR3 contains 15 residues. CDR1 is MGHDK, CDR2 SYGVNS, per germline. CDR3 nucleotide sequence: TGTGCCAGCACTCGGACTAGCGGGGCCCACAATGAGCAGTTCTTC. Translated, it gives CASTRTSGAHNEQFF.

V gene TRBV6-5 combines with J gene TRBJ2-5; 7 positions match TRBD2. Germline V gene lookup returns CDR1 MNHEY and CDR2 SVGAGI. V shed 7 bases and J 4 bases; nucleotides not matched to a gene: 9. The CDR3 has 14 amino acids. The CDR3 region has the DNA TGTGCCAGCACCCAGGGAGGGAAGAGAGAGACCCAGTACTTC. Protein sequence: CASTQGGKRETQYF.

A few counts support this clone. The rearrangement joins TRBV27 to TRBJ2-6; weak D call: TRBD1 (6 bases). Deletions cut 5 bases from V and 13 bases from J, with 15 bases between. From germline, CDR1 is MNHEY and CDR2 SMNVEV (reference sequence). The CDR3 is 13 residues long. CDR3 amino acids: CASSTGQPRVLTF. The CDR3 bases are TGTGCCAGCAGTACGGGACAACCTAGGGTCCTGACTTTC.

The chain is built from TRBV7-2 and TRBJ1-4; D perhaps matches TRBD1 (5 bases). Germline CDR1 is SGHTA and CDR2 is FQGNSA. CDR3 length: 14 residues. Trimming took 5 bases from V and 4 from J, leaving 11 bases between them. The CDR3 here is CASSLQGFNEKLFF. CDR3 nucleotide sequence: TGTGCCAGCAGCCTGCAGGGATTTAATGAAAAACTGTTTTTT.

About this clone itself: This specimen includes other DNA sequences encoding the same CDR3. The chain has TRBV6-1 and TRBJ1-2; TRBD1 might be the D (5 bases). The CDR3 covers 12 residues. Trimming left V 3 bases short and J 8 bases short, with 10 bases between. Germline values: CDR1 MNHNS, CDR2 SASEGT. CDR3 amino acids: CASSDSGNGYTF. For the CDR3, the DNA is TGTGCCAGCAGTGATTCAGGGAACGGCTACACCTTC.

This clone occurred a few times. The gene calls are TRBV18 and TRBJ2-7; TRBD1 might be the D (5 bases). The CDR3 spans 15 residues. V was pared by 6 bases and J by 2 bases, with 17 bases between. Per germline, CDR1 KGHSH and CDR2 LQKENI. CDR3 in DNA: TGTGCCAGCTCCCGAGTTAGGACATCAGCCTACGAGCAGTACTTC. Amino acids: CASSRVRTSAYEQYF.

Only a few counts were recorded for this clone. The CDR3 protein is CASRGASYEQYF. CDR3 nucleotides: TGTGCCAGCAGGGGGGCATCCTACGAGCAGTACTTC. V gene TRBV7-2 combines with J gene TRBJ2-7, with D perhaps matching TRBD1 (6 bases). Trimming stripped 6 bases from V and 1 base from J, with 7 bases between. Germline loops: CDR1 SGHTA, CDR2 FQGNSA. CDR3 size: 12 residues.

Turning to this clone: A junction boundary mismatches the germline segment, possibly from a read error. This chain links TRBV5-4 with TRBJ2-1; no reliable D call. This CDR3 has 16 amino acids. Germline V gives CDR1 SGHNT, CDR2 YYREEE (reference sequence). The CDR3 protein is CASSLGQALSNNEQFF. CDR3 in DNA: TGTGCCAGCAGCTTGGGGCAGGCACTCTCCAACAATGAGCAGTTCTTC.

This clone was observed once. The chain recombines TRBV15 with TRBJ2-1; 8 nucleotides agree with TRBD1. Germline loops: CDR1 LNHNV, CDR2 YYDKDF (reference sequence). V shed 0 bases, J shed 3 bases, and the junction held 4 bases outside the gene matches. CDR3 length: 16 amino acids. DNA of the CDR3: TGTGCCACCAGCAGAGATCAGGGGGCTGTCTACAATGAGCAGTTCTTC. Residues: CATSRDQGAVYNEQFF.

The chain has TRBV6-6 and TRBJ2-5; D may be TRBD2 (6 bases). CDR1 and CDR2 from the germline V gene are MNHNY and SVGAGI (reference sequence). CDR3 size: 14 residues. Trimming took 8 bases from V and 1 from J, leaving 14 bases between them. CDR3: CASSLTGLQETQYF. As DNA, the CDR3 is TGTGCCAGCTCTTTAACGGGACTCCAAGAGACCCAGTACTTC.

The V call is TRBV28, the J call TRBJ1-5, with 9 bases that match TRBD1. CDR1 is MDHEN and CDR2 is SYDVKM in the germline V gene. J was trimmed by 4 bases and V by 8 bases; bases with no gene match: 6. This CDR3 spans 14 amino acids. The DNA of the CDR3 is TGTGCCAGCGGGACAGGGAATTCGAATCAGCCCCAGCATTTT. Translating it yields CASGTGNSNQPQHF. Together with reference TRBV28 and TRBJ1-5, the CDR3 gives the full variable domain: DVKVTQSSRYLVKRTGEKVFLECVQDMDHENMFWYRQDPGLGLRLIYFSYDVKMKEKGDIPEGYSVSREKKERFSLILESASTNQTSMYLCASGTGNSNQPQHFGDGTRLSIL.

The chain recombines TRBV5-6 with TRBJ2-2, with a tentative D call TRBD2 (7 bases). Trimming removed 4 bases at V and 3 bases at J, with 19 bases between. The CDR3 is made up of 17 amino acids. In germline, CDR1 is SGHDT, CDR2 YYEEEE. The CDR3 coding sequence is TGTGCCAGCAGCCCAGCACCGGGGGGCCTGGACACCGGGGAGCTGTTTTTT. This sequence encodes CASSPAPGGLDTGELFF.

The chain uses TRBV19 and TRBJ2-1; a weak D match, TRBD2 (5 bases). Germline CDR1 is LNHDA and CDR2 is SQIVND (reference sequence). Trimming took 3 bases from V and 5 from J, leaving 8 bases between them. CDR3 size: 13 residues. The CDR3 DNA is TGTGCCAGTAGTATTAGCGTAGACAATGAGCAGTTCTTC. This encodes CASSISVDNEQFF. Looking up the rest from reference TRBV19 and TRBJ2-1 gives the full variable domain: DGGITQSPKYLFRKEGQNVTLSCEQNLNHDAMYWYRQDPGQGLRLIYYSQIVNDFQKGDIAEGYSVSREKKESFPLTVTSAQKNPTAFYLCASSISVDNEQFFGPGTRLTVL.

In DNA, the CDR3 is TGTGCCAGCGCCCCCGGGACAGGCATGGGTTTGGATGAAAAACTGTTTTTT. Its protein product is CASAPGTGMGLDEKLFF. This chain uses TRBV9 with TRBJ1-4; 8 nucleotides match TRBD1. This CDR3 spans 17 amino acids. Germline V gene data show CDR1 as SGDLS and CDR2 as YYNGEE. The V gene end was trimmed by 7 bases and the J gene end by 6 bases; junction bases not matched to a gene: 17. Based on the CDR3 plus reference TRBV9 and TRBJ1-4, the full variable domain is DSGVTQTPKHLITATGQRVTLRCSPRSGDLSVYWYQQSLDQGLQFLIQYYNGEERAKGNILERFSAQQFPDLHSELNLSSLELGDSALYFCASAPGTGMGLDEKLFFGSGTQLSVL.